Each of the 24 T cell receptor beta chains below was sequenced from the same sample in a study of cytomegalovirus exposure and HLA in healthy donors. The PCR employed 60 Vbeta primers together with 13 Jbeta primers. Method: immunoSEQ multiplex PCR; TCRdb's copy keeps in-frame clones and lacks some. Seen here are 150,000 to 200,000 clones, around 78% observed once, and the top ten hold around 1%. What was sequenced was PBMCs. These receptors were collected from a middle-aged woman in good health and CMV-seronegative.

This rearrangement joins TRBV18 to TRBJ2-1; D possibly corresponds to TRBD2 (6 bases). V was pared by 2 bases and J by 10 bases, with 15 bases between. Germline V lookup: CDR1 KGHSH, CDR2 LQKENI. CDR3 size: 14 residues. The CDR3, as DNA: TGTGCCAGCTCACCAACGGACGGGACTGTGGAGCAGTTCTTC. Its protein product is CASSPTDGTVEQFF.

The gene calls are TRBV30 and TRBJ2-4, with TRBD1 matching over 8 bases. V lost 5 bases to trimming and J lost 1 base; unmatched junction nucleotides: 7. The CDR3 is made up of 15 amino acids. CDR1 is GTSNPN and CDR2 is SVGIG in the germline V gene (reference sequence). The CDR3 protein is CAWAGGDRAKNIQYF. DNA for the CDR3: TGTGCCTGGGCGGGCGGGGACAGGGCCAAAAACATTCAGTACTTC.

This clone was observed once. The chain recombines TRBV2 with TRBJ2-7; a weak D match, TRBD1 (6 bases). This CDR3 has 14 residues. Trimming removed 8 bases at V and 2 bases at J, with 16 bases between. Germline V gene sequence: CDR1 SNHLY, CDR2 FYNNEI. CDR3 protein: CASADRTIPYEQYF. The CDR3 nucleotides read TGTGCCAGCGCTGACAGGACCATTCCCTACGAGCAGTACTTC.

The chain has TRBV30 and TRBJ2-2; 9 bases are shared with TRBD2. Trimming took 5 bases from V and 3 from J; bases not matched to a gene: 7. The V gene's germline CDR1 is GTSNPN and CDR2 SVGIG (reference sequence). The CDR3 is 15 residues long. The CDR3 bases are TGTGCCTGGGGGTGGGGACTAGCATACACCGGGGAGCTGTTTTTT. Translation: CAWGWGLAYTGELFF.

The chain uses TRBV7-9 and TRBJ2-7, with 10 bases aligning to TRBD2. CDR3 length equals 17 residues. From germline, CDR1 is SEHNR and CDR2 FQNEAQ (reference sequence). V shed 2 bases, J shed 3 bases, and the junction held 10 bases outside the gene matches. The CDR3 is CASSLPASGSNVYEQYF. CDR3 coding DNA: TGTGCCAGCAGCTTACCGGCTAGCGGGAGCAACGTCTACGAGCAGTACTTC. The whole variable domain, remainder taken from reference TRBV7-9 and TRBJ2-7, is DTGVSQNPRHKITKRGQNVTFRCDPISEHNRLYWYRQTLGQGPEFLTYFQNEAQLEKSRLLSDRFSAERPKGSFSTLEIQRTEQGDSAMYLCASSLPASGSNVYEQYFGPGTRLTVT.

The rearrangement joins TRBV2 to TRBJ1-4; TRBD1 aligns across 10 bases. V lost 6 bases to trimming and J lost 8 bases; unmatched junction nucleotides: 9. The germline V gene encodes CDR1 SNHLY and CDR2 FYNNEI. This CDR3 spans 15 amino acids. This chain's CDR3 is CASSPSGQGLEKLFF. In DNA form, the CDR3 reads TGTGCCAGCAGCCCTTCGGGACAGGGGTTGGAAAAACTGTTTTTT.

V is TRBV19 and J is TRBJ2-4, with 10 positions matching TRBD1. There are 18 residues in the CDR3. V shed 0 bases and J 5 bases; nucleotides not matched to a gene: 10. From germline, CDR1 is LNHDA and CDR2 SQIVND (reference sequence). The CDR3 DNA follows: TGTGCCAGTAGTATAGACCCCCCGGCGACAGGGGGCGAAAACATTCAGTACTTC. Its translation: CASSIDPPATGGENIQYF.

This sequence joins TRBV5-6 and TRBJ1-3; no clear D gene. The length of the CDR3 is 13 residues. Per germline, CDR1 SGHDT and CDR2 YYEEEE. Between the trimmed V and J ends, which lost 1 base and 3 bases, there was a span of 5 bases. In nucleotides, the CDR3 is TGTGCCAGCAGCTTGTCTTTTGGAAACACCATATATTTT. Its protein is CASSLSFGNTIYF.

The chain links TRBV6-5 to TRBJ1-2; tentative D call: TRBD1 (6 bases). This CDR3 spans 14 amino acids. V was pared by 2 bases and J by 4 bases, with 11 bases between. Germline-derived CDR1 and CDR2 are MNHEY and SVGAGI. Written as DNA, the CDR3 is TGTGCCAGCAGTTACGGGACAAAATCCTATGGCTACACCTTC. Amino acid sequence: CASSYGTKSYGYTF.

The genes are TRBV28 and TRBJ2-3; D remains ambiguous. Germline V CDR1 and CDR2: MDHEN, SYDVKM. This CDR3 contains 12 residues. V was pared by 5 bases and J by 1 base, with 4 bases between. The CDR3 spells CASSPGTDTQYF. The CDR3 region has the DNA TGTGCCAGCAGTCCCGGCACAGATACGCAGTATTTT.

In this sample, this clone turned up once. V gene TRBV5-1 combines with J gene TRBJ2-7, with TRBD2 matching over 11 bases. CDR1 and CDR2 (germline): SGHRS, YFSETQ. V lost 0 bases, J lost 5 bases, and 10 bases stayed unmatched. CDR3 size: 17 residues. This CDR3 reads CASSLATLAGGRDEQYF. For the CDR3, the DNA is TGCGCCAGCAGCTTGGCTACTCTAGCGGGAGGACGGGACGAGCAGTACTTC.

CDR3 sequence (DNA): TGCGCCAGCGGTCCCGGGACTAGCGGGATTCAAGAGACCCAGTACTTC. Translated, it gives CASGPGTSGIQETQYF. This rearrangement joins TRBV5-1 to TRBJ2-5, with 13 bases lining up with TRBD2. V shed 7 bases, J shed 2 bases, and the junction held 8 bases outside the gene matches. From germline, CDR1 is SGHRS and CDR2 YFSETQ. This CDR3 has 16 residues.

This chain links TRBV30 with TRBJ1-1, with 9 bases lining up with TRBD1. This CDR3 comprises 13 residues. The germline CDR1 and CDR2 sequences are GTSNPN and SVGIG (reference sequence). The J segment lost 3 bases and the V segment lost 2 bases, leaving 1 base of the junction unmatched. DNA for the CDR3: TGTGCCTGGAGTCGGACAGGGGACACTGAAGCTTTCTTT. Encoded protein: CAWSRTGDTEAFF.

CDR3 region: CASSPRQGTDTQYF. The CDR3 DNA sequence: TGTGCCAGCTCACCCCGACAGGGAACAGATACGCAGTATTTT. The rearrangement joins TRBV18 to TRBJ2-3, with 7 nucleotides matching TRBD1. J lost 3 bases, V lost 3 bases, and 3 bases had no gene match. CDR3 length equals 14 residues. The germline gives CDR1 KGHSH, CDR2 LQKENI.

The chain carries TRBV6-1 and TRBJ2-2; 8 positions agree with TRBD1. CDR3 length: 18 amino acids. Trimming at V came to 0 bases and at J to 3 bases, leaving 9 bases not matched to a gene. In germline, CDR1 is MNHNS, CDR2 SASEGT. The CDR3: CASSEALTGVADTGELFF. The CDR3 nucleotides read TGTGCCAGCAGTGAAGCCTTGACAGGGGTCGCCGACACCGGGGAGCTGTTTTTT.

The V and J genes are TRBV7-9 and TRBJ1-2, with TRBD1 matching 7 bases. Germline CDR1 reads SEHNR; CDR2 reads FQNEAQ (reference sequence). CDR3 size: 15 residues. Unmatched junction bases numbered 4, after V lost 2 bases and J lost 1 base. CDR3: CASSLRDSVNYGYTF. In DNA form, the CDR3 reads TGTGCCAGCAGCTTACGGGACAGCGTTAACTATGGCTACACCTTC.

The chain combines TRBV28 with TRBJ1-1; no definite D call. Germline V gives CDR1 MDHEN, CDR2 SYDVKM. This CDR3 comprises 12 residues. The V end was cut by 2 bases, the J end by 10 bases, with 11 bases between. Written as DNA, the CDR3 is TGTGCCAGCAGTTTACTGGGCGTTGGAGCTTTCTTT. Translating it yields CASSLLGVGAFF.

The V gene is TRBV29-1, the J gene TRBJ1-2; 7 nucleotides agree with TRBD1. The CDR3 loop spans 15 amino acids. Germline V gene data show CDR1 as SQVTM and CDR2 as ANQGSEA. With V trimmed by 2 bases and J by 2 bases, 8 bases remained unmatched. CDR3 sequence: CSVEMGTDQNYGYTF. As DNA, the CDR3 is TGCAGCGTTGAAATGGGGACAGACCAGAACTATGGCTACACCTTC.

The V gene is TRBV7-9, the J gene TRBJ1-1, with TRBD1 as a possible D gene (5 bases). Looked up from germline, CDR1 is SEHNR and CDR2 is FQNEAQ (reference sequence). This CDR3 region has 16 residues. The V gene lost 5 bases and the J gene lost 13 bases, with 29 bases spanning the gap. The CDR3 DNA reads TGTGCCAGCAGCACTACATTGGGGGGGAGAGCTACAACCGATTTCTTT. Its translation: CASSTTLGGRATTDFF.

This chain connects TRBV6-5 to TRBJ2-1; D uncertain. The CDR3 length is 14 residues. V shed 0 bases and J shed 7 bases, with 10 bases lying between them. CDR1 and CDR2 (germline): MNHEY, SVGAGI. Here the CDR3 DNA reads TGTGCCAGCAGTTACTCGATATCGCGGAATGAGCAGTTCTTC. Translating gives CASSYSISRNEQFF.

A few counts support this clone. The V call is TRBV29-1, the J call TRBJ1-1; a weak D match, TRBD1 (6 bases). Trimming removed 7 bases at V and 7 bases at J, with 10 bases between. Germline-derived CDR1 and CDR2 are SQVTM and ANQGSEA. This CDR3 has 10 residues. For the CDR3, the DNA is TGCAGCGGGGGACACGGTGAAGCTTTCTTT. It yields the protein CSGGHGEAFF.

V is TRBV25-1 and J is TRBJ2-2, with TRBD2 identical over 8 bases. The CDR3 spans 16 residues. V dropped 10 bases and J dropped 6; count of bases not matched to a gene: 16. Germline lookup yields CDR1 MGHDK and CDR2 SYGVNS. The CDR3 spells CATSPGLVVGAGELFF. CDR3 coding DNA: TGTGCCACCTCCCCGGGACTAGTGGTTGGGGCCGGGGAGCTGTTTTTT. The full variable domain, rest sourced from reference TRBV25-1 and TRBJ2-2, is EADIYQTPRYLVIGTGKKITLECSQTMGHDKMYWYQQDPGMELHLIHYSYGVNSTEKGDLSSESTVSRIRTEHFPLTLESARPSHTSQYLCATSPGLVVGAGELFFGEGSRLTVL.

This clone was seen a few times. The genes are TRBV5-1 and TRBJ1-1; D is perhaps TRBD1 (5 bases). The germline CDR1 and CDR2 sequences are SGHRS and YFSETQ. CDR3 length equals 14 residues. Deletions cut 5 bases from V and 5 bases from J, with 16 bases between. CDR3 residues: CASSFGGLSTEAFF. DNA for the CDR3: TGCGCCAGCAGTTTTGGGGGACTATCGACTGAAGCTTTCTTT.

The CDR3 nucleotides read TGTGCCAGCATGGGGGGTTTGCCGAACACTGAAGCTTTCTTT. Residues: CASMGGLPNTEAFF. The chain uses TRBV6-5 and TRBJ1-1, with D possibly matching TRBD1 (5 bases). The V gene's germline CDR1 is MNHEY and CDR2 SVGAGI. CDR3 length: 14 residues. Trimming stripped 7 bases from V and 1 base from J, with 13 bases between.